These 26 T cell receptor beta chains were sequenced from one sample in a study of OX40 agonist ivuxolimab in advanced cancers. TCRdb's copy holds only in-frame clones and misses some; the assay was immunoSEQ multiplex PCR. Here the sample spans around 100,000 clones, 80% to 95% being singletons. The sequencing used CD4+ or CD8+ T cells sorted from blood, collected in a trial of the OX40 agonist ivuxolimab. The source of these receptors is an adult with an advanced solid tumor such as melanoma, head and neck, liver or kidney cancer.

Here the CDR3 DNA reads TGTGCCAGCGGTGCTAGCGGGAGGAAGAAGACCCAGTACTTC. Encoded protein: CASGASGRKKTQYF. V gene TRBV6-5 combines with J gene TRBJ2-5, with 11 bases identical to TRBD2. The CDR3 is 14 residues long. In germline, CDR1 is MNHEY, CDR2 SVGAGI. Trimming removed 8 bases from V and 6 bases from J; junction bases left unmatched: 8.

V is TRBV7-9 and J is TRBJ2-7; D not resolved. CDR3 size: 14 residues. V lost 0 bases, J lost 2 bases, and 8 bases lay in between. From germline, CDR1 is SEHNR and CDR2 FQNEAQ (reference sequence). CDR3 DNA: TGTGCCAGCAGCTTAGCGACAATTGCCTACGAGCAGTACTTC. Translation gives CASSLATIAYEQYF.

The sample holds one count of this clone. The genes are TRBV18 and TRBJ2-3; D not certain. V was cut by 3 bases and J by 1 base, with 8 bases left in between. Per germline, CDR1 KGHSH and CDR2 LQKENI. The CDR3 consists of 14 residues. The DNA for the CDR3 is TGTGCCAGCTCACCTGTGCTAGGCACAGATACGCAGTATTTT. Protein sequence: CASSPVLGTDTQYF. The complete variable domain, with remaining parts taken from reference TRBV18 and TRBJ2-3, reads NAGVMQNPRHLVRRRGQEARLRCSPMKGHSHVYWYRQLPEEGLKFMVYLQKENIIDESGMPKERFSAEFPKEGPSILRIQQVVRGDSAAYFCASSPVLGTDTQYFGPGTRLTVL.

The gene calls are TRBV28 and TRBJ1-1, with D possibly TRBD1 on 6 matching bases. This CDR3 is 14 amino acids long. V was cut by 1 base and J by 3 bases, with 9 bases left in between. Germline values: CDR1 MDHEN, CDR2 SYDVKM. The CDR3 loop is CASSLSGGHTEAFF. CDR3 nucleotide sequence: TGTGCCAGCAGTTTATCCGGGGGGCACACTGAAGCTTTCTTT.

This sequence joins TRBV28 and TRBJ2-5; D is possibly TRBD1 (5 bases). The CDR3 runs 18 residues. From germline, CDR1 is MDHEN and CDR2 SYDVKM. Trimming took 1 base from V and 4 from J, leaving 22 bases between them. As DNA, the CDR3 is TGTGCCAGCAGTTTATCCCAGGTTAAGGGGCGGTTAGGAGAGACCCAGTACTTC. Its protein product is CASSLSQVKGRLGETQYF.

This clone was recorded once. CDR3 in amino acids: CASSFAWEKLFF. In DNA, the CDR3 is TGTGCCAGCAGCTTCGCTTGGGAAAAACTGTTTTTT. The J gene is TRBJ1-4, the V gene TRBV7-9; D is ambiguous. V lost 3 bases and J 8 bases, leaving 7 bases between the germline ends. Germline CDR1 is SEHNR and CDR2 is FQNEAQ (reference sequence). The CDR3 runs to 12 residues.

This clone has a handful of counts. CDR3 sequence: CAINGQRDQPQHF. The CDR3 DNA reads TGTGCCATCAATGGACAGAGGGATCAGCCCCAGCATTTT. The V gene is TRBV10-3, the J gene TRBJ1-5, with D possibly being TRBD1 (6 bases). The CDR3 consists of 13 residues. V was cut by 7 bases and J by 5 bases, with 12 bases left in between. Germline CDR1 and CDR2: ENHRY and SYGVKD.

The rearrangement uses TRBV28 and TRBJ1-2; D not resolved. V was shortened by 7 bases and J by 3 bases, with 9 bases between the two germline ends. The CDR3 runs 12 residues. Germline V lookup: CDR1 MDHEN, CDR2 SYDVKM. The CDR3 nucleotides read TGTGCCAGCACAGTGAATGACTATGGCTACACCTTC. This codes for CASTVNDYGYTF.

This chain uses TRBV11-3 with TRBJ2-1, with D unresolved. Germline-derived CDR1 and CDR2 are SGHNT and YENEEA. Trimming took 3 bases from V and 3 from J, leaving 12 bases between them. CDR3 length: 15 residues. The CDR3 nucleotides are TGTGCCAGCAGCTTCTTAGACCGAAGCTACAATGAGCAGTTCTTC. Its translation: CASSFLDRSYNEQFF.

The V call is TRBV7-2, the J call TRBJ1-1; D not resolved. V gave up 1 base and J gave up 1 base, with 7 bases separating them. Germline V gene data show CDR1 as SGHTA and CDR2 as FQGNSA. The CDR3 contains 14 residues. DNA of the CDR3: TGTGCCAGCAGCTTAGTTTCGGGGAACACTGAAGCTTTCTTT. Amino acids: CASSLVSGNTEAFF.

J is TRBJ2-1 and V is TRBV27; 14 bases map to TRBD2. This CDR3 spans 16 amino acids. Germline CDR1 reads MNHEY; CDR2 reads SMNVEV (reference sequence). J gave up 5 bases and V 6 bases, and 6 bases lay outside the gene matches. CDR3 residues: CASRRLAGGYHNEQFF. CDR3 DNA sequence: TGTGCCAGCAGACGACTAGCGGGAGGGTATCACAATGAGCAGTTCTTC.

CDR3 region: CASSQEGQGVGGELFF. CDR3 DNA sequence: TGCGCCAGCAGCCAAGAGGGACAGGGGGTTGGCGGGGAGCTGTTTTTT. The J gene is TRBJ2-2, the V gene TRBV4-1, with TRBD1 matching over 11 bases. The CDR3 spans 16 residues. J gave up 7 bases and V 0 bases, and 4 bases lay outside the gene matches. The germline V gene has CDR1 MGHRA and CDR2 YSYEKL.

This clone was recorded once. The chain carries TRBV19 and TRBJ2-1; 12 nucleotides line up with TRBD2. V shed 1 base, J shed 8 bases, and the junction held 3 bases outside the gene matches. Germline CDR1 and CDR2: LNHDA and SQIVND (reference sequence). The CDR3 sequence is 15 residues long. CDR3 sequence: CASSIGLAGADEQFF. The CDR3 DNA sequence: TGTGCCAGTAGTATAGGACTAGCGGGAGCGGATGAGCAGTTCTTC. Looking up the rest from reference TRBV19 and TRBJ2-1 gives the full variable domain: DGGITQSPKYLFRKEGQNVTLSCEQNLNHDAMYWYRQDPGQGLRLIYYSQIVNDFQKGDIAEGYSVSREKKESFPLTVTSAQKNPTAFYLCASSIGLAGADEQFFGPGTRLTVL.

Here the CDR3 reads CASSPRRGSYNEQFF. The CDR3, as DNA: TGTGCCAGCAGCCCCCGTCGCGGCTCCTACAATGAGCAGTTCTTC. The rearrangement links TRBV7-2 to TRBJ2-1; D gene unclear. Germline V gene lookup returns CDR1 SGHTA and CDR2 FQGNSA. The length of the CDR3 is 15 residues. The V end lost 5 bases, the J end lost 0 bases, and 11 bases lay between the germline ends.

This chain links TRBV18 with TRBJ2-7; 9 bases are a match to TRBD1. Germline V CDR1 and CDR2: KGHSH, LQKENI. The CDR3 contains 16 residues. V lost 8 bases and J lost 0; bases outside the gene matches: 11. Here the CDR3 reads CASRVGLTGGSYEQYF. In DNA, the CDR3 is TGTGCCAGCCGCGTCGGCTTGACAGGGGGCTCCTACGAGCAGTACTTC.

V usage is TRBV4-2 and J usage is TRBJ1-3; a weak D match, TRBD1 (5 bases). Looked up from germline, CDR1 is LGHNA and CDR2 is YNFKEQ. Trimming cost V 2 bases and J 2 bases, with 16 bases left between them. CDR3 size: 17 residues. The CDR3 DNA is TGTGCCAGCAGCCAACCGACAGTTGAGTTGACTGGAAACACCATATATTTT. Its translation: CASSQPTVELTGNTIYF.

The gene calls are TRBV4-1 and TRBJ2-1; TRBD2 matches at 8 bases. This CDR3 has 15 residues. The J segment lost 8 bases and the V segment lost 0 bases, leaving 6 bases of the junction unmatched. Germline V gene data show CDR1 as MGHRA and CDR2 as YSYEKL. CDR3 sequence: CASSQDKREFDEQFF. The CDR3 DNA sequence: TGCGCCAGCAGCCAAGATAAGCGGGAGTTCGATGAGCAGTTCTTC.

This clone appeared a single time. The chain is built from TRBV7-8 and TRBJ2-7, with D tentatively TRBD1 or TRBD2 (5 bases each). From germline, CDR1 is SGHVS and CDR2 FQNEAQ. The V end was cut by 5 bases, the J end by 3 bases, with 11 bases between. CDR3 size: 13 residues. The CDR3 is CASSRDRVYEQYF. The CDR3 nucleotides are TGTGCCAGCAGCAGGGACCGCGTCTACGAGCAGTACTTC.

The chain carries TRBV2 and TRBJ1-5; no clear D gene. CDR3 length: 14 amino acids. V was cut by 1 base and J by 4 bases, with 8 bases left in between. Germline V gene lookup returns CDR1 SNHLY and CDR2 FYNNEI. In DNA, the CDR3 is TGTGCCAGCAGTGAAGAGGCGGAAAATCAGCCCCAGCATTTT. Translating gives CASSEEAENQPQHF. Combining the CDR3 with reference TRBV2 and TRBJ1-5 gives the whole variable domain EPEVTQTPSHQVTQMGQEVILRCVPISNHLYFYWYRQILGQKVEFLVSFYNNEISEKSEIFDDQFSVERPDGSNFTLKIRSTKLEDSAMYFCASSEEAENQPQHFGDGTRLSIL.

The chain uses TRBV28 and TRBJ2-4, with D unclear. V lost 2 bases and J lost 3, with 5 bases in between. The CDR3 is made up of 13 amino acids. Looked up from germline, CDR1 is MDHEN and CDR2 is SYDVKM. The DNA for the CDR3 is TGTGCCAGCAGTTTAGGTGGCAAAAACATTCAGTACTTC. Protein product: CASSLGGKNIQYF.

The chain links TRBV4-1 to TRBJ1-2; D unclear. The germline V gene encodes CDR1 MGHRA and CDR2 YSYEKL. This CDR3 contains 15 residues. With 1 base removed from V and 4 bases from J, the gap between germline ends came to 13 bases. The CDR3 nucleotides are TGCGCCAGCAGCCAAGGAGGCCCCGATAGCTATGGCTACACCTTC. Its translation: CASSQGGPDSYGYTF.

The V gene is TRBV28, the J gene TRBJ1-2, with TRBD1 matching over 7 bases. The CDR3 contains 15 residues. The junction had 6 bases not matched to a gene; V was cut back by 2 bases and J by 3 bases. From germline, CDR1 is MDHEN and CDR2 SYDVKM. As DNA, the CDR3 is TGTGCCAGCAGTTTAGAGGGGGCGTTCGACTATGGCTACACCTTC. It translates to CASSLEGAFDYGYTF.

This chain joins TRBV5-1 and TRBJ1-1; D possibly corresponds to TRBD1 (5 bases). Germline assignment: CDR1 SGHRS and CDR2 YFSETQ. This CDR3 region has 14 residues. Between the trimmed V and J ends, which lost 0 bases and 5 bases, there was a span of 11 bases. CDR3: CASSLGQGRTEAFF. The CDR3 DNA sequence: TGCGCCAGCAGCTTGGGTCAGGGTAGAACTGAAGCTTTCTTT.

The V gene is TRBV7-3, the J gene TRBJ2-3; TRBD2 aligns across 7 bases. With 3 bases clipped from V and 5 bases from J, the junction kept 5 bases outside the gene matches. The germline CDR1 and CDR2 sequences are SGHTA and FQGTGA. This CDR3 region has 14 residues. CDR3 in amino acids: CASSLEGGVDTQYF. CDR3 coding DNA: TGTGCCAGCAGCTTGGAGGGAGGGGTAGATACGCAGTATTTT.

The gene calls are TRBV5-6 and TRBJ2-1; possible D gene TRBD2, 5 bases. CDR1 is SGHDT and CDR2 is YYEEEE in the germline V gene. The CDR3 totals 15 residues. The V end was cut by 3 bases, the J end by 2 bases, with 12 bases between. The CDR3 DNA follows: TGTGCCAGCAGCTCCATCGGGAAAACCTACAATGAGCAGTTCTTC. Protein sequence: CASSSIGKTYNEQFF.

This sequence joins TRBV5-6 and TRBJ1-2; the D is unclear. CDR1 is SGHDT, CDR2 YYEEEE, per germline. V lost 0 bases to trimming and J lost 1 base, with 1 base between them. CDR3 length: 12 amino acids. The CDR3 nucleotides are TGTGCCAGCAGCTTGGATAACTATGGCTACACCTTC. Its translation is CASSLDNYGYTF.